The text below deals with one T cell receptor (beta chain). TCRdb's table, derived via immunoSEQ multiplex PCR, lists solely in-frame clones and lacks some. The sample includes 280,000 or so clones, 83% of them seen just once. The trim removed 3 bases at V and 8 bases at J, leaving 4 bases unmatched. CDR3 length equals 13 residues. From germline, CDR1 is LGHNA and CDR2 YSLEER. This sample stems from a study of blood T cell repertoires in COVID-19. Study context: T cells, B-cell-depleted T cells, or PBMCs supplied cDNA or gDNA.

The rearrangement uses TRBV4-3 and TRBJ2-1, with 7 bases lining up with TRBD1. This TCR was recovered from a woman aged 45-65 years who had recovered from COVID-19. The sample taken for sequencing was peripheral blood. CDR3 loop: CASSHRTGDEQFF. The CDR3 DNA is TGCGCCAGCAGCCATAGGACAGGTGATGAGCAGTTCTTC.